Presented here are 26 T cell receptor beta chains from one specimen sequenced in a study of cytomegalovirus exposure and HLA in healthy donors. Amplification used 60 Vbeta primers and 13 Jbeta primers. This table comes from immunoSEQ multiplex PCR, and its TCRdb copy is limited to in-frame clones, with some not included. Of about 69,000 clones listed, less than 75% were seen once; the top ten hold roughly 9.8%. The sequenced material came from PBMCs. The receptors stem from a woman in her thirties in good health and CMV-seronegative.

In its sample, this clone was seen a few times. The chain employs TRBV19 and TRBJ1-2, with TRBD1 as a possible D gene (5 bases). Germline CDR1 and CDR2: LNHDA and SQIVND (reference sequence). The V end lost 4 bases, the J end lost 5 bases, and 14 bases lay between the germline ends. The CDR3 runs 14 residues. The CDR3 protein is CASSTMDTSYGYTF. CDR3 nucleotide sequence: TGTGCCAGTAGTACCATGGACACTTCGTATGGCTACACCTTC.

This clone was recorded a few times. This rearrangement joins TRBV6-1 to TRBJ1-5; maybe TRBD1 (5 bases). The germline V and J ends were trimmed by 8 bases and 7 bases, with 18 bases remaining between them. This CDR3 comprises 14 residues. CDR1 and CDR2 from the germline V gene are MNHNS and SASEGT. CDR3 sequence: CASLPEGEAQPQHF. The CDR3 nucleotides read TGTGCCAGCCTCCCGGAAGGGGAGGCCCAGCCCCAGCATTTT.

The chain is built from TRBV5-1 and TRBJ1-6; weak D call: TRBD1 (6 bases). V lost 6 bases and J 7 bases, leaving 8 bases between the germline ends. The CDR3 length is 12 residues. Germline values: CDR1 SGHRS, CDR2 YFSETQ. The CDR3 sequence: CASKRGNSPLHF. DNA for the CDR3: TGCGCCAGCAAAAGGGGGAATTCACCCCTCCACTTT.

The chain is built from TRBV4-3 and TRBJ2-2, with 7 bases lining up with TRBD1. Germline CDR1 is LGHNA and CDR2 is YSLEER. The V segment lost 3 bases and the J segment 5 bases; nucleotides outside the gene matches: 9. The length of the CDR3 is 16 residues. Written as DNA, the CDR3 is TGCGCCAGCAGCCACGACAGGGCTTACGGTACCGGGGAGCTGTTTTTT. The encoded protein is CASSHDRAYGTGELFF.

The gene calls are TRBV6-5 and TRBJ2-5, with TRBD1 matching 8 bases. Germline V lookup: CDR1 MNHEY, CDR2 SVGAGI. Trimming took 10 bases from V and 6 from J; bases not matched to a gene: 4. The CDR3 runs to 11 residues. Here the CDR3 DNA reads TGTGCCACAGGGGGCGCAAAGACCCAGTACTTC. Residues: CATGGAKTQYF.

This rearrangement joins TRBV7-8 to TRBJ1-2; D possibly corresponds to TRBD1 (5 bases). CDR1 is SGHVS, CDR2 FQNEAQ, per germline. Deletions cut 6 bases from V and 5 bases from J, with 10 bases between. This CDR3 has 12 residues. CDR3 sequence reads: CASRRAGYGYTF. DNA for the CDR3: TGTGCCAGCAGAAGGGCAGGGTATGGCTACACCTTC.

J is TRBJ1-2 and V is TRBV30; D is unresolved. From germline, CDR1 is GTSNPN and CDR2 SVGIG (reference sequence). The CDR3 contains 11 residues. V was pared by 4 bases and J by 4 bases, with 7 bases between. The CDR3 sequence: CAWTDTYGYTF. The DNA for the CDR3 is TGTGCCTGGACCGACACCTATGGCTACACCTTC.

The chain is built from TRBV30 and TRBJ1-4; a weak D match, TRBD1 (5 bases). CDR3 length: 13 amino acids. Trimming shortened V by 1 base and J by 8 bases, and 11 bases separated the two germline ends. From germline, CDR1 is GTSNPN and CDR2 SVGIG (reference sequence). The CDR3 coding sequence is TGTGCCTGGAGTGCAGAGACAGAAGAAAAACTGTTTTTT. It specifies CAWSAETEEKLFF.

The rearrangement links TRBV7-8 to TRBJ2-7; TRBD1 matches at 9 bases. Germline CDR1 reads SGHVS; CDR2 reads FQNEAQ. This CDR3 region has 14 residues. With 6 bases clipped from V and 5 bases from J, the junction kept 8 bases outside the gene matches. In DNA, the CDR3 is TGTGCCAGCAGAGGCCGGGACAGGGATCACGAGCAGTACTTC. This codes for CASRGRDRDHEQYF.

The chain joins TRBV19 to TRBJ1-2, with D possibly matching TRBD1 (5 bases). V lost 6 bases, J lost 6 bases, and 14 bases lay in between. The CDR3 has 13 residues. Germline V gene data show CDR1 as LNHDA and CDR2 as SQIVND (reference sequence). CDR3 nucleotide sequence: TGTGCCAGTAGCCAAGGGGTTCTCAATGGCTACACCTTC. Translating gives CASSQGVLNGYTF.

The chain employs TRBV4-3 and TRBJ1-3, with D hard to call. The CDR3 runs to 15 residues. Trimming removed 0 bases from V and 4 bases from J, with 10 bases in between. Germline lookup yields CDR1 LGHNA and CDR2 YSLEER. CDR3 DNA: TGCGCCAGCAGCCAAGATTTGGCCAGAGGAAACACCATATATTTT. Its protein is CASSQDLARGNTIYF.

V and J are TRBV12-2 and TRBJ2-3; TRBD2 is the table's D call and was not checked against the DNA. TRBV12-2 is described as a pseudogene. This CDR3 has 24 residues. The CDR3 sequence: CASRLVAESIGTSGGAPSTDTQYF. CDR3 DNA sequence: TGTGCAAGTCGCTTAGTCGCAGAATCGATTGGGACTAGCGGGGGGGCCCCTAGCACAGATACGCAGTATTTT.

The chain recombines TRBV7-9 with TRBJ2-6; D possibly corresponds to TRBD2 (6 bases). The germline V gene has CDR1 SEHNR and CDR2 FQNEAQ (reference sequence). This CDR3 has 16 residues. V was clipped by 5 bases and J by 0 bases, with 11 bases between them. CDR3 DNA sequence: TGTGCCAGCAGCCCTGGAGGGACCTCTGGGGCCAACGTCCTGACTTTC. It encodes CASSPGGTSGANVLTF. Combining the CDR3 with reference TRBV7-9 and TRBJ2-6 gives the whole variable domain DTGVSQNPRHKITKRGQNVTFRCDPISEHNRLYWYRQTLGQGPEFLTYFQNEAQLEKSRLLSDRFSAERPKGSFSTLEIQRTEQGDSAMYLCASSPGGTSGANVLTFGAGSRLTVL.

This rearrangement joins TRBV2 to TRBJ2-1; 10 nucleotides agree with TRBD2. The length of the CDR3 is 15 residues. Germline V gene data show CDR1 as SNHLY and CDR2 as FYNNEI. V shed 6 bases, J shed 6 bases, and the junction held 8 bases outside the gene matches. The CDR3 reads CASSPPSGGPNEQFF. The CDR3 DNA reads TGTGCCAGCAGCCCTCCTAGCGGGGGCCCCAATGAGCAGTTCTTC.

In its sample, this clone was seen once. This sequence joins TRBV4-1 and TRBJ2-7, with D possibly TRBD1 on 5 matching bases. Germline-derived CDR1 and CDR2 are MGHRA and YSYEKL. The V end was cut by 0 bases, the J end by 2 bases, with 11 bases between. The CDR3 is 15 residues long. The DNA of the CDR3 is TGCGCCAGCAGCCAAGAGGTTAGGGGTACCTACGAGCAGTACTTC. It is translated as CASSQEVRGTYEQYF.

The chain joins TRBV5-4 to TRBJ1-6; TRBD1 is a possible D gene (6 bases). V was clipped by 0 bases and J by 8 bases, with 9 bases between them. CDR3 length: 14 amino acids. Germline CDR1 and CDR2: SGHNT and YYREEE (reference sequence). The CDR3 reads CASSLGPGDSPLHF. CDR3 coding DNA: TGTGCCAGCAGCTTGGGGCCAGGGGATTCACCCCTCCACTTT. Variable domain in full (rest from reference TRBV5-4 and TRBJ1-6): ETGVTQSPTHLIKTRGQQVTLRCSSQSGHNTVSWYQQALGQGPQFIFQYYREEENGRGNFPPRFSGLQFPNYSSELNVNALELDDSALYLCASSLGPGDSPLHFGNGTRLTVT.

This chain connects TRBV7-2 to TRBJ1-1, with D maybe TRBD1 (6 bases). The germline V and J ends were trimmed by 6 bases and 4 bases, with 12 bases remaining between them. CDR3 length: 13 amino acids. The V gene's germline CDR1 is SGHTA and CDR2 FQGNSA. This CDR3 is CASSYQGSTEAFF. As DNA, the CDR3 is TGTGCCAGCAGTTATCAGGGGAGCACTGAAGCTTTCTTT.

There are a few counts of this clone. V usage is TRBV2 and J usage is TRBJ2-1; 12 bases map to TRBD2. Germline CDR1 and CDR2: SNHLY and FYNNEI. The CDR3 spans 14 residues. V shed 4 bases, J shed 7 bases, and the junction held 2 bases outside the gene matches. The CDR3 loop is CASSAGLAGNEQFF. The CDR3 DNA reads as TGTGCCAGCAGTGCCGGACTAGCGGGAAATGAGCAGTTCTTC.

The chain has TRBV27 and TRBJ1-4, with 8 nucleotides matching TRBD1. V was pared by 5 bases and J by 1 base, with 3 bases of the junction left unmatched. The CDR3 length is 15 residues. Germline V gives CDR1 MNHEY, CDR2 SMNVEV (reference sequence). Here the CDR3 reads CASSGTGRTNEKLFF. CDR3 DNA: TGTGCCAGCAGTGGGACAGGAAGAACTAATGAAAAACTGTTTTTT.

This clone was counted between two and nine times. CDR3 DNA: TGTGCCAGCAGCGTCCGACAGACCTATAATTCACCCCTCCACTTT. It translates to CASSVRQTYNSPLHF. The V gene is TRBV5-4, the J gene TRBJ1-6, with a possible D match to TRBD1 (5 bases). The germline V gene has CDR1 SGHNT and CDR2 YYREEE (reference sequence). Deletions cut 4 bases from V and 2 bases from J, with 10 bases between. The length of the CDR3 is 15 residues. Using reference TRBV5-4 and TRBJ1-6 for the parts outside the CDR3, the full variable domain is ETGVTQSPTHLIKTRGQQVTLRCSSQSGHNTVSWYQQALGQGPQFIFQYYREEENGRGNFPPRFSGLQFPNYSSELNVNALELDDSALYLCASSVRQTYNSPLHFGNGTRLTVT.

Only a few counts were recorded for this clone. The J gene is TRBJ2-5, the V gene TRBV11-2, with 7 bases lining up with TRBD1. J lost 0 bases, V lost 5 bases, and 3 bases had no gene match. CDR1 and CDR2 from the germline V gene are SGHAT and FQNNGV. The CDR3 has 14 residues. CDR3 nucleotide sequence: TGTGCCAGCAGCCCCGGACAGGACCAAGAGACCCAGTACTTC. This codes for CASSPGQDQETQYF.

This clone was counted between two and nine times. The chain uses TRBV5-1 and TRBJ2-1, with 11 bases lining up with TRBD1. Looked up from germline, CDR1 is SGHRS and CDR2 is YFSETQ. The junction had 8 bases not matched to a gene; V was cut back by 1 base and J by 8 bases. This CDR3 has 16 amino acids. CDR3 in DNA: TGCGCCAGCAGCTTGCACGGACAGGGGGCGCTTTATGAGCAGTTCTTC. Amino acids: CASSLHGQGALYEQFF. Complete variable domain (other parts from reference TRBV5-1 and TRBJ2-1): KAGVTQTPRYLIKTRGQQVTLSCSPISGHRSVSWYQQTPGQGLQFLFEYFSETQRNKGNFPGRFSGRQFSNSRSEMNVSTLELGDSALYLCASSLHGQGALYEQFFGPGTRLTVL.

This clone was detected only a few times. The V and J genes are TRBV4-3 and TRBJ1-1, with D possibly being TRBD1 (5 bases). This CDR3 has 15 residues. Per the germline V gene, CDR1 is LGHNA and CDR2 is YSLEER. The V end was cut by 0 bases, the J end by 3 bases, with 11 bases between. CDR3 protein: CASSQEVRGYTEAFF. CDR3 bases: TGCGCCAGCAGCCAAGAGGTCCGGGGGTACACTGAAGCTTTCTTT.

This rearrangement joins TRBV2 to TRBJ2-7; 9 bases fit TRBD1. The CDR3 has 13 amino acids. The J segment lost 4 bases and the V segment lost 6 bases, leaving 4 bases of the junction unmatched. Per the germline V gene, CDR1 is SNHLY and CDR2 is FYNNEI. CDR3 bases: TGTGCCAGCAGGAGGGACAGGGAATACGAGCAGTACTTC. Translation: CASRRDREYEQYF.

The CDR3 loop is CASSLRKLLSYEQYF. The DNA for the CDR3 is TGTGCCAGCAGTCTACGTAAACTCCTTTCCTACGAGCAGTACTTC. V gene TRBV28 combines with J gene TRBJ2-7; unclear D gene. V was clipped by 5 bases and J by 1 base, with 15 bases between them. The CDR3 covers 15 residues. The germline gives CDR1 MDHEN, CDR2 SYDVKM.

V is TRBV7-9 and J is TRBJ2-3; D gene ambiguous. This CDR3 comprises 12 residues. Per germline, CDR1 SEHNR and CDR2 FQNEAQ (reference sequence). The V and J ends lost 5 bases and 3 bases respectively, with 6 bases between them. CDR3 DNA: TGTGCCAGCAGCCCTGCGACAGATACGCAGTATTTT. Translating it yields CASSPATDTQYF.